This T cell receptor beta chain originates from a study of control samples from healthy donors and cancer patients. Generated by immunoSEQ multiplex PCR, the TCRdb table keeps only in-frame clones and is missing some. The data show 150,000 to 200,000 clones, nearly 90% seen once. The V gene lost 6 bases and the J gene lost 3 bases, with 17 bases spanning the gap. The CDR3 runs 15 residues. Germline assignment: CDR1 MNHNY and CDR2 SVGAGI (reference sequence). This clone showed up just once. The specimen was blood. The genes are TRBV6-6 and TRBJ1-2, with D possibly being TRBD1 (6 bases). This TCR came from a woman between 45 and 60 years old in good health. CDR3 nucleotide sequence: TGTGCCAGCAGGGGGACAACGGACGATTACTATGGCTACACCTTC. Protein sequence: CASRGTTDDYYGYTF.